These 4 T cell receptor beta chains came from one sample sequenced in a study of blood T cells in healthy people across ages. Then a second PCR, running about 7 to 11 cycles, was carried out with a sample-barcoded 5' primer and a J-beta primer mix. TCRdb fed the 5' RACE reads into MiXCR, producing one record per CDR3 protein. This sample has 1.5 million to 1.9 million distinct CDR3 sequences, with less than 45% found just once. The source material was blood. These receptors all stem from a woman under 30 in good health.

This chain uses TRBV11-2 with TRBJ2-7, with 14 bases that match TRBD2. V lost 5 bases to trimming and J lost 1 base; unmatched junction nucleotides: 13. The length of the CDR3 is 19 residues. Germline V gives CDR1 SGHAT, CDR2 FQNNGV. CDR3 sequence (DNA): TGTGCCAGCAGCCGCGATGGACTAGCGGGAGGTTCCACATCCTACGAGCAGTACTTC. It codes for CASSRDGLAGGSTSYEQYF. Full variable domain (outside the CDR3, taken from reference TRBV11-2 and TRBJ2-7): EAGVAQSPRYKIIEKRQSVAFWCNPISGHATLYWYQQILGQGPKLLIQFQNNGVVDDSQLPKDRFSAERLKGVDSTLKIQPAKLEDSAVYLCASSRDGLAGGSTSYEQYFGPGTRLTVT.

CDR3 sequence reads: CASSVDASGSSYNEQFF. DNA for the CDR3: TGTGCCAGCAGCGTAGATGCTAGCGGGAGTTCCTACAATGAGCAGTTCTTC. The rearrangement joins TRBV9 to TRBJ2-1, with 10 bases matching TRBD2. J was trimmed by 1 base and V by 0 bases; bases with no gene match: 4. The CDR3 consists of 17 residues. Germline CDR1 SGDLS, CDR2 YYNGEE.

In DNA, the CDR3 is TGTGCCTGGAGTGAACTAGCGGGGGGGCCTGGCGAGCAGTTCTTC. It specifies CAWSELAGGPGEQFF. This chain uses TRBV30 with TRBJ2-1; TRBD2 matches 13 bases. This CDR3 has 15 amino acids. J lost 10 bases, V lost 1 base, and 7 bases had no gene match. Germline V gene data show CDR1 as GTSNPN and CDR2 as SVGIG (reference sequence).

This chain joins TRBV2 and TRBJ2-1; 11 positions match TRBD2. Unmatched junction bases numbered 4, after V lost 6 bases and J lost 3 bases. Germline values: CDR1 SNHLY, CDR2 FYNNEI. The CDR3 runs 15 residues. Written as DNA, the CDR3 is TGTGCCAGCAGGTTACTAGCGGGAGACTACAATGAGCAGTTCTTC. It encodes CASRLLAGDYNEQFF.